The 10 T cell receptor beta chains below all came from one sample that was sequenced in a study of blood T cell repertoires in COVID-19. Profiled with immunoSEQ multiplex PCR; TCRdb holds only in-frame clones, not every one. This repertoire shows 250,000 to 300,000 clones, approximately 85% found once; its top ten account for 1%. The sample was PBMCs or T cells enriched from blood (not recorded which). These receptor sequences come from a young woman who had recovered from COVID-19.

V is TRBV29-1 and J is TRBJ1-2; weak D call: TRBD1 (6 bases). Germline V gene sequence: CDR1 SQVTM, CDR2 ANQGSEA. V was clipped by 7 bases and J by 0 bases, with 15 bases between them. The CDR3 spans 14 residues. Here the CDR3 reads CSATTGTSNYGYTF. CDR3 in DNA: TGCAGCGCTACGACAGGAACCTCTAACTATGGCTACACCTTC.

The rearrangement joins TRBV28 to TRBJ1-2; no reliable D call. V shed 5 bases and J shed 6 bases, with 16 bases lying between them. The germline gives CDR1 MDHEN, CDR2 SYDVKM. This CDR3 spans 14 amino acids. The CDR3 sequence is CASSAALLGDGYTF. The CDR3 DNA sequence: TGTGCCAGCAGTGCGGCCCTTTTAGGCGATGGCTACACCTTC.

V and J are TRBV7-9 and TRBJ2-1; D not certain. V lost 2 bases and J lost 8, with 10 bases in between. Per the germline V gene, CDR1 is SEHNR and CDR2 is FQNEAQ (reference sequence). The CDR3 is 13 amino acids. The CDR3 DNA is TGTGCCAGCAGCTTACCCCCAGGTGATGAGCAGTTCTTC. Translation gives CASSLPPGDEQFF.

The genes are TRBV7-3 and TRBJ2-7, with 11 bases lining up with TRBD1. Germline trimming cut 4 bases from V and 0 bases from J; bases unmatched to any gene: 2. Germline V gives CDR1 SGHTA, CDR2 FQGTGA. The CDR3 totals 15 residues. The CDR3 reads CASSYGTGGSYEQYF. CDR3 coding DNA: TGTGCCAGCAGCTACGGGACAGGGGGCTCCTACGAGCAGTACTTC.

The table lists this clone with a count of one. The chain is built from TRBV7-2 and TRBJ2-5, with TRBD1 matching over 7 bases. Germline CDR1 reads SGHTA; CDR2 reads FQGNSA. The CDR3 is 14 amino acids. The trim removed 5 bases at V and 5 bases at J, leaving 8 bases unmatched. CDR3 nucleotides: TGTGCCAGCAGCCTGAGGACAGGTGTGGAGACCCAGTACTTC. It encodes CASSLRTGVETQYF.

V gene TRBV7-8 combines with J gene TRBJ1-6; tentative D call: TRBD1 (5 bases). This CDR3 is built from 13 residues. V was pared by 7 bases and J by 10 bases, with 14 bases between. Looked up from germline, CDR1 is SGHVS and CDR2 is FQNEAQ. In DNA, the CDR3 is TGTGCCAGCAAGACGGGGGGAGACTCACCCCTCCACTTT. Translating gives CASKTGGDSPLHF. Full variable domain (missing parts from reference TRBV7-8 and TRBJ1-6): GAGVSQSPRYKVAKRGQDVALRCDPISGHVSLFWYQQALGQGPEFLTYFQNEAQLDKSGLPSDRFFAERPEGSVSTLKIQRTQQEDSAVYLCASKTGGDSPLHFGNGTRLTVT.

The chain has TRBV19 and TRBJ1-2; 8 bases are a match to TRBD1. The CDR3 has 14 amino acids. The germline CDR1 and CDR2 sequences are LNHDA and SQIVND (reference sequence). The J segment lost 4 bases and the V segment lost 7 bases, leaving 8 bases of the junction unmatched. CDR3 sequence (DNA): TGTGCCAGTAAAACAGGGGGATCCCGCTATGGCTACACCTTC. Its translation: CASKTGGSRYGYTF.

The chain carries TRBV3-1 (or the pseudogene TRBV3-2) and TRBJ2-3; D not certain. Trimming pared 4 bases from V and 1 base from J, leaving 12 bases between. Germline assignment: CDR1 LGHDT and CDR2 YNNKEL (reference sequence). The CDR3 runs to 15 residues. The CDR3 here is CASSPEWSRTDTQYF. The CDR3, as DNA: TGTGCCAGCAGCCCAGAGTGGAGTCGCACAGATACGCAGTATTTT.

The V call is TRBV3-1 (or the pseudogene TRBV3-2), the J call TRBJ2-1, with D possibly being TRBD2 (6 bases). Per the germline V gene, CDR1 is LGHDT and CDR2 is YNNKEL (reference sequence). The CDR3 is 15 amino acids. Trimming removed 1 base at V and 5 bases at J, with 12 bases between. The CDR3 bases are TGTGCCAGCAGCCAAGTAAGGGGACTCCACAATGAGCAGTTCTTC. The encoded protein is CASSQVRGLHNEQFF.

Here the CDR3 DNA reads TGTGCCAGCAGCGTAGGACCTAGCGGGGGGGCCAATGAGCAGTTCTTC. Protein product: CASSVGPSGGANEQFF. The V call is TRBV9, the J call TRBJ2-1; 12 bases line up with TRBD2. CDR1 SGDLS and CDR2 YYNGEE come from the germline V gene. V lost 0 bases and J lost 6; bases outside the gene matches: 4. The CDR3 totals 16 residues.